Following are 27 T cell receptor beta chains from one sample sequenced in a study of shared clonotypes between healthy human individuals. Assay used: immunoSEQ multiplex PCR; TCRdb lists only in-frame clones, some missing. Of 400,000 to 550,000 clones in the sample, 70% to 85% were seen once. Sequencing used PBMCs. All receptors derive from a woman in her 40s in good health. Some clones in this sample may be carry-over from other donors' samples.

The rearrangement joins TRBV7-9 to TRBJ2-3; 7 positions match TRBD2. CDR1 SEHNR and CDR2 FQNEAQ come from the germline V gene (reference sequence). The V segment lost 3 bases and the J segment 4 bases; nucleotides outside the gene matches: 7. The CDR3 runs to 15 residues. CDR3: CASSLGRTRADTQYF. The DNA for the CDR3 is TGTGCCAGCAGCTTGGGGCGGACTAGAGCAGATACGCAGTATTTT. The full variable domain, in which reference TRBV7-9 and TRBJ2-3 provide the parts outside the CDR3, is DTGVSQNPRHKITKRGQNVTFRCDPISEHNRLYWYRQTLGQGPEFLTYFQNEAQLEKSRLLSDRFSAERPKGSFSTLEIQRTEQGDSAMYLCASSLGRTRADTQYFGPGTRLTVL.

The rearrangement uses TRBV7-2 and TRBJ2-7, with 9 bases identical to TRBD2. V lost 4 bases to trimming and J lost 4 bases; unmatched junction nucleotides: 8. The CDR3 consists of 15 residues. The germline V gene encodes CDR1 SGHTA and CDR2 FQGNSA. The CDR3 here is CASSSGPSGNYEQYF. CDR3 coding DNA: TGTGCCAGCAGCTCCGGCCCTAGCGGGAATTACGAGCAGTACTTC.

The chain uses TRBV6-6 and TRBJ2-6; D call uncertain. The V and J ends lost 5 bases and 2 bases respectively, with 7 bases between them. The CDR3 runs 14 residues. Germline assignment: CDR1 MNHNY and CDR2 SVGAGI (reference sequence). The CDR3 region has the DNA TGTGCCAGCAGTCAGTTACCTGGGGCCAACGTCCTGACTTTC. Protein: CASSQLPGANVLTF.

The rearrangement joins TRBV19 to TRBJ1-5; 10 bases agree with TRBD1. CDR1 and CDR2 (germline): LNHDA, SQIVND (reference sequence). The V and J ends lost 4 bases and 4 bases, in that order; junction bases with no gene match: 7. The CDR3 covers 16 residues. Here the CDR3 DNA reads TGTGCCAGTAGTACCCCCGGGACAGGGGTTAATCAGCCCCAGCATTTT. Encoded protein: CASSTPGTGVNQPQHF.

This chain connects TRBV14 to TRBJ2-1; 10 nucleotides agree with TRBD2. The germline CDR1 and CDR2 sequences are SGHDN and FVKESK. The CDR3 is 15 residues long. Germline trimming cut 3 bases from V and 6 bases from J; bases unmatched to any gene: 5. The CDR3 loop reads CASSQVAGGLNEQFF. The CDR3 nucleotides read TGTGCCAGCAGCCAGGTAGCGGGAGGTCTCAATGAGCAGTTCTTC.

The gene calls are TRBV10-3 and TRBJ2-3; no clear D gene. The V end lost 4 bases, the J end lost 0 bases, and 2 bases lay between the germline ends. The CDR3 runs to 12 residues. In germline, CDR1 is ENHRY, CDR2 SYGVKD. CDR3 protein: CAISASTDTQYF. The CDR3 nucleotides are TGTGCCATCAGTGCTAGCACAGATACGCAGTATTTT.

The gene calls are TRBV5-8 and TRBJ2-2, with TRBD2 identical over 9 bases. The CDR3 loop spans 19 amino acids. Germline lookup yields CDR1 SGHTS and CDR2 YDEGEE. The J segment lost 8 bases and the V segment lost 5 bases, leaving 22 bases of the junction unmatched. CDR3 region: CASRGRDLAGPPRMGELFF. The CDR3 nucleotides are TGTGCCAGCAGAGGAAGGGACCTAGCGGGACCACCGAGGATGGGGGAGCTGTTTTTT.

The gene calls are TRBV28 and TRBJ2-7, with TRBD2 matching over 10 bases. The length of the CDR3 is 15 residues. Looked up from germline, CDR1 is MDHEN and CDR2 is SYDVKM. Trimming cost V 5 bases and J 4 bases; bases outside gene matches: 8. This CDR3 reads CASSLITSGNYEQYF. DNA for the CDR3: TGTGCCAGCAGTCTAATAACTAGCGGGAATTACGAGCAGTACTTC.

Notes on this clone: The same CDR3 also results from other DNA sequences found in this sample. V is TRBV28 and J is TRBJ1-4; 7 bases fit TRBD1. Germline-derived CDR1 and CDR2 are MDHEN and SYDVKM. V dropped 5 bases and J dropped 6; count of bases not matched to a gene: 9. This CDR3 has 15 residues. CDR3 DNA: TGTGCCAGCAGTCAACACGGGACAGTATATGAAAAACTGTTTTTT. It codes for CASSQHGTVYEKLFF.

This chain links TRBV19 with TRBJ2-7, with D tentatively TRBD2 (6 bases). Per the germline V gene, CDR1 is LNHDA and CDR2 is SQIVND (reference sequence). CDR3 length: 12 amino acids. The CDR3 spells CATGGNSYEQYF. For the CDR3, the DNA is TGTGCGACCGGAGGGAACTCCTACGAGCAGTACTTC.

The chain combines TRBV28 with TRBJ2-7, with D tentatively TRBD1 (6 bases). Germline CDR1 and CDR2: MDHEN and SYDVKM. The CDR3 length is 16 residues. Trimming took 5 bases from V and 2 from J, leaving 19 bases between them. The CDR3 sequence is CASSPIGQTGPYEQYF. The CDR3 DNA follows: TGTGCCAGCAGTCCCATTGGACAGACAGGACCCTACGAGCAGTACTTC.

The chain has TRBV5-1 and TRBJ2-4; perhaps D is TRBD1 or TRBD2 (6 bases each). Trimming removed 4 bases at V and 7 bases at J, with 15 bases between. Germline V CDR1 and CDR2: SGHRS, YFSETQ. The length of the CDR3 is 14 residues. CDR3 loop: CASSPGARGNIQYF. DNA for the CDR3: TGCGCCAGCAGCCCGGGGGCCCGGGGGAACATTCAGTACTTC.

The chain joins TRBV5-1 to TRBJ2-5; the match to TRBD1 covers 7 bases. J lost 2 bases, V lost 4 bases, and 2 bases had no gene match. CDR1 is SGHRS, CDR2 YFSETQ, per germline. This CDR3 has 13 residues. This CDR3 is CASSQGQQETQYF. Here the CDR3 DNA reads TGCGCCAGCAGCCAGGGACAGCAAGAGACCCAGTACTTC.

The rearrangement joins TRBV5-4 to TRBJ2-5; 14 bases fit TRBD2. V trimming: 4 bases; J trimming: 5 bases; junction bases outside the gene matches: 10. The CDR3 is made up of 17 amino acids. Germline V CDR1 and CDR2: SGHNT, YYREEE (reference sequence). CDR3 nucleotides: TGTGCCAGCAGCAGGGGGACTAGCGGGAGTGAACTGGAGACCCAGTACTTC. Protein sequence: CASSRGTSGSELETQYF.

V usage is TRBV28 and J usage is TRBJ1-5; D is possibly TRBD1 (5 bases). The germline V gene has CDR1 MDHEN and CDR2 SYDVKM. The CDR3 is 18 residues long. The ends were cut back, 2 bases at V and 3 bases at J, with 20 bases in the middle. CDR3 region: CASSLQGIGFSANQPQHF. Written as DNA, the CDR3 is TGTGCCAGCAGTTTACAGGGTATCGGTTTTTCGGCCAATCAGCCCCAGCATTTT.

This chain joins TRBV25-1 and TRBJ1-2; TRBD1 aligns across 7 bases. J gave up 4 bases and V 3 bases, and 11 bases lay outside the gene matches. Germline CDR1 reads MGHDK; CDR2 reads SYGVNS. The CDR3 runs 16 residues. Here the CDR3 reads CASSEPRGAGRYGYTF. The CDR3 nucleotides read TGTGCCAGCAGTGAGCCCAGGGGGGCAGGGCGCTATGGCTACACCTTC.

The chain employs TRBV11-2 and TRBJ2-3; D is undetermined. The CDR3 consists of 13 residues. Germline CDR1 reads SGHAT; CDR2 reads FQNNGV. V lost 5 bases and J lost 4, with 10 bases in between. The CDR3 loop is CASSRTAADTQYF. Here the CDR3 DNA reads TGTGCCAGCAGCCGGACGGCGGCAGATACGCAGTATTTT.

The chain combines TRBV15 with TRBJ1-4; 10 positions agree with TRBD1. The CDR3 runs to 17 residues. From germline, CDR1 is LNHNV and CDR2 YYDKDF (reference sequence). J was trimmed by 1 base and V by 1 base; bases with no gene match: 3. The CDR3 protein is CATSRGDRGGTNEKLFF. CDR3 coding DNA: TGTGCCACCAGCAGAGGGGACAGGGGAGGAACTAATGAAAAACTGTTTTTT.

This clone was recorded a few times. A much larger clonotype is one base distant, so this may be a read error. V gene TRBV7-9 combines with J gene TRBJ2-4; D uncertain. CDR1 is SEHNR and CDR2 is FQNEAQ in the germline V gene (reference sequence). The CDR3 runs to 12 residues. V lost 1 base and J 9 bases, leaving 7 bases between the germline ends. DNA for the CDR3: TGTGCCAGCAGCTTAGATGCAGGCATTCAGTACTTC. Translating gives CASSLDAGIQYF.

CDR3 nucleotide sequence: TGTGCCAGCAGCTTAGGCCGGGGGCGGCAGGAGACCCAGTACTTC. This encodes CASSLGRGRQETQYF. The J gene is TRBJ2-5, the V gene TRBV7-9; the D gene could be TRBD1 or TRBD2 (6 bases each). Germline V CDR1 and CDR2: SEHNR, FQNEAQ (reference sequence). V shed 1 base and J shed 5 bases, with 14 bases lying between them. The CDR3 totals 15 residues.

Turning to this clone: Other DNA sequences within the sample encode an identical CDR3. V gene TRBV5-1 combines with J gene TRBJ1-1; D gene uncertain. With 2 bases removed from V and 2 bases from J, the gap between germline ends came to 7 bases. CDR1 SGHRS and CDR2 YFSETQ come from the germline V gene. This CDR3 spans 13 amino acids. The CDR3 is CASSFDPNTEAFF. CDR3 nucleotides: TGCGCCAGCAGCTTTGACCCAAACACTGAAGCTTTCTTT.

This clone was seen a single time. This chain connects TRBV27 to TRBJ1-4; D perhaps matches TRBD1 (6 bases). Trimming cost V 8 bases and J 3 bases, with 13 bases left between them. Germline CDR1 and CDR2: MNHEY and SMNVEV (reference sequence). The CDR3 extends over 14 amino acids. The CDR3 nucleotides are TGTGCCAGCGCTGAGGGGGGACCTAATGAAAAACTGTTTTTT. This gives the protein CASAEGGPNEKLFF.

This sequence joins TRBV19 and TRBJ1-5; a possible D gene is TRBD1 (5 bases). V was clipped by 7 bases and J by 4 bases, with 26 bases between them. The length of the CDR3 is 18 residues. Germline-derived CDR1 and CDR2 are LNHDA and SQIVND (reference sequence). Here the CDR3 reads CASIQGIRGVGGNQPQHF. The CDR3 bases are TGTGCCAGTATTCAGGGAATCCGAGGAGTGGGGGGAAATCAGCCCCAGCATTTT.

As concerns this clone: Other DNA sequences in this specimen translate into the identical CDR3. V is TRBV28 and J is TRBJ2-7, with D possibly being TRBD1 (5 bases). The V end lost 2 bases, the J end lost 4 bases, and 6 bases lay between the germline ends. CDR3 length: 12 residues. Per germline, CDR1 MDHEN and CDR2 SYDVKM. CDR3 nucleotide sequence: TGTGCCAGCAGTTTACAGGGTTACGAGCAGTACTTC. Translation: CASSLQGYEQYF.

The chain uses TRBV6-1 and TRBJ2-7, with 7 positions matching TRBD2. The germline V gene encodes CDR1 MNHNS and CDR2 SASEGT. V shed 5 bases and J 3 bases; nucleotides not matched to a gene: 1. This CDR3 has 12 residues. The CDR3 sequence is CASSWTSYEQYF. CDR3 nucleotide sequence: TGTGCCAGCAGTTGGACTAGCTACGAGCAGTACTTC.

The rearrangement joins TRBV11-2 to TRBJ2-1, with 12 bases aligning to TRBD2. Trimming removed 5 bases from V and 4 bases from J; junction bases left unmatched: 6. This CDR3 is 16 amino acids long. Germline loops: CDR1 SGHAT, CDR2 FQNNGV. DNA for the CDR3: TGTGCCAGCAGCCCCGGACTAGCGGGAACATACAATGAGCAGTTCTTC. It codes for CASSPGLAGTYNEQFF.

The rearrangement uses TRBV30 and TRBJ1-1; 8 bases fit TRBD1. After removal of 8 bases from V and 9 bases from J, the junction contained 11 bases not matched to a gene. The germline V gene encodes CDR1 GTSNPN and CDR2 SVGIG (reference sequence). The CDR3 is 12 residues long. The CDR3 bases are TGTGCCCAATCACAGGACAGGGTAAAAGCTTTCTTT. It encodes CAQSQDRVKAFF.